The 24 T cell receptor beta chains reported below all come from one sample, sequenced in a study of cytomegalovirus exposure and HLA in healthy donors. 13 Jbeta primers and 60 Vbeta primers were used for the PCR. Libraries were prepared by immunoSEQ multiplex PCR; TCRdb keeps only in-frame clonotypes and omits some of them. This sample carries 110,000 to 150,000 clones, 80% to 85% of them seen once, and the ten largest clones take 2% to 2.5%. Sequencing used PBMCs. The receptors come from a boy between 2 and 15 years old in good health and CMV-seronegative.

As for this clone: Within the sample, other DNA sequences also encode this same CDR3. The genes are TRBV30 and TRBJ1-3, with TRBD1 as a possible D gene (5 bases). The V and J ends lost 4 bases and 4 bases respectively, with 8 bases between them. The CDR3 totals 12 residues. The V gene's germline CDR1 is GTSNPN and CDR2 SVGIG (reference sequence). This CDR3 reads CAWTGGGNTIYF. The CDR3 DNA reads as TGTGCCTGGACGGGGGGGGGAAACACCATATATTTT. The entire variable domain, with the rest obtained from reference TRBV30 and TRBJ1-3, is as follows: SQTIHQWPATLVQPVGSPLSLECTVEGTSNPNLYWYRQAAGRGLQLLFYSVGIGQISSEVPQNLSASRPQDRQFILSSKKLLLSDSGFYLCAWTGGGNTIYFGEGSWLTVV.

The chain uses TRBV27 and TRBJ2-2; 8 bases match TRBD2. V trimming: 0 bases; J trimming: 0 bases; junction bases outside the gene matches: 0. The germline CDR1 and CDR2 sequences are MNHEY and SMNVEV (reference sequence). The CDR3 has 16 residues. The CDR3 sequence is CASSLSSGANTGELFF. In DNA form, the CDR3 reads TGTGCCAGCAGTTTATCTAGCGGGGCGAACACCGGGGAGCTGTTTTTT.

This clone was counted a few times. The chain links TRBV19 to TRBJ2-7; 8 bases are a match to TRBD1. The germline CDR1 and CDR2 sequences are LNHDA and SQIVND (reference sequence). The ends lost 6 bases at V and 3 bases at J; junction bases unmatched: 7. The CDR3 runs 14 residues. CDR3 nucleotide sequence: TGTGCCAGTAGCCTCGGGACAGGCCTCTACGAGCAGTACTTC. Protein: CASSLGTGLYEQYF.

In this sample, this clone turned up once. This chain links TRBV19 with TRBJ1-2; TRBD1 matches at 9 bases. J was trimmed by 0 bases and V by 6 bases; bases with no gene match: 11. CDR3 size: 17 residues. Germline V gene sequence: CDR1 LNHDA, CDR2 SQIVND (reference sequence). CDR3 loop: CASRARTGERSNYGYTF. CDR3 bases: TGTGCCAGTAGAGCCCGGACAGGGGAGAGATCTAACTATGGCTACACCTTC.

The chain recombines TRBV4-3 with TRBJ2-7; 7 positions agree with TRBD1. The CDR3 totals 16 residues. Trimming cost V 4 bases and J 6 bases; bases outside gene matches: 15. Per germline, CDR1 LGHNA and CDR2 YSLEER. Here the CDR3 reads CASSLGTEGQPSEQYF. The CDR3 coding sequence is TGCGCCAGCAGCCTAGGGACAGAGGGACAGCCATCCGAGCAGTACTTC.

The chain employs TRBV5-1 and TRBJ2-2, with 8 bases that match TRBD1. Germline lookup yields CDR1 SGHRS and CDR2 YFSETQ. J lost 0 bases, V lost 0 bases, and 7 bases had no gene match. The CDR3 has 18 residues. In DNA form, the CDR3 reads TGCGCCAGCAGCTTGGACATACGACAGGGGACGAACACCGGGGAGCTGTTTTTT. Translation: CASSLDIRQGTNTGELFF.

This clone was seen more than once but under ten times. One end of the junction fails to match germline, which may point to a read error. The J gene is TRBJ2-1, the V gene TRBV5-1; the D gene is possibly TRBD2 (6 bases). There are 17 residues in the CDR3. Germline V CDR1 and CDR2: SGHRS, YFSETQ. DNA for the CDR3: TGCGCCAGCGGATTGGCCCGTTTCCGGGACTCCGACAATGAGCAGTTCTTC. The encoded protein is CASGLARFRDSDNEQFF.

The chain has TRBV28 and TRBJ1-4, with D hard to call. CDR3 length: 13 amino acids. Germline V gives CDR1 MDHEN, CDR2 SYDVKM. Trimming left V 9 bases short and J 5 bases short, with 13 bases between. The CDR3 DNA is TGTGCCAGTTTACCGACTGGGAATGAAAAACTGTTTTTT. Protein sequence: CASLPTGNEKLFF.

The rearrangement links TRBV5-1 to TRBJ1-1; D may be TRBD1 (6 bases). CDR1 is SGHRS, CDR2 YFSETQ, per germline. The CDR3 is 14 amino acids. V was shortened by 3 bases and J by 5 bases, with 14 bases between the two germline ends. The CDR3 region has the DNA TGCGCCAGCAGCTCACAGGGAAGTCGGACTGAAGCTTTCTTT. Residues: CASSSQGSRTEAFF.

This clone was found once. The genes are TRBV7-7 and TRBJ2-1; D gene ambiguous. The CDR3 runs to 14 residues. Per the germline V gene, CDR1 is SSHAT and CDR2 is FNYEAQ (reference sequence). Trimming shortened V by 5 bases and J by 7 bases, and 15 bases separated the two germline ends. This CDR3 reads CASSPNSLRNEQFF. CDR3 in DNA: TGTGCCAGCAGCCCGAACAGCCTAAGAAATGAGCAGTTCTTC.

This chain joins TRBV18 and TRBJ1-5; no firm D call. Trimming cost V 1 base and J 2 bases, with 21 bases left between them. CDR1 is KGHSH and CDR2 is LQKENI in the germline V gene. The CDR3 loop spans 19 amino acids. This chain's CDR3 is CASSPHFPAPNLGNQPQHF. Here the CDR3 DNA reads TGTGCCAGCTCACCACATTTCCCCGCACCCAACTTGGGCAATCAGCCCCAGCATTTT.

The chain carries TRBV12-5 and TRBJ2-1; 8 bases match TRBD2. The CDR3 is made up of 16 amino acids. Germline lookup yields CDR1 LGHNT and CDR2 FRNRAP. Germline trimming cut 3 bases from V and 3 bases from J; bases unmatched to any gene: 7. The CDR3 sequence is CASGFLGGAVYNEQFF. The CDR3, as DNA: TGTGCTAGTGGTTTCCTCGGGGGGGCCGTCTACAATGAGCAGTTCTTC.

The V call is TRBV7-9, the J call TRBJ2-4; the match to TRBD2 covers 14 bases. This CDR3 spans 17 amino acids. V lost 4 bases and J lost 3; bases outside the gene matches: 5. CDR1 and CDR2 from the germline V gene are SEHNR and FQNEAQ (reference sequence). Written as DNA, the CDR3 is TGTGCCAGCAGCTCCGGGACTAGCGGGGGCAACAAAAACATTCAGTACTTC. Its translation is CASSSGTSGGNKNIQYF.

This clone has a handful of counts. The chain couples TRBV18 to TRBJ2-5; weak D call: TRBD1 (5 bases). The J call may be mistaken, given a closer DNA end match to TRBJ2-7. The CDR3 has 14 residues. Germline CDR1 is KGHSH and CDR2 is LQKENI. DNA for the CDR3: TGTGCCAGCTCACCATTGCAGGGCCCCTACGAGCAGTACTTC. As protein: CASSPLQGPYEQYF.

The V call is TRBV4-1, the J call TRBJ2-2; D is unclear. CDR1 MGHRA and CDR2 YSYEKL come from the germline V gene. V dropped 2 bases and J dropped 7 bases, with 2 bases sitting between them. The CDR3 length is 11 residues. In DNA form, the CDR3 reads TGCGCCAGCAGCCAACTCGGGGAGCTGTTTTTT. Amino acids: CASSQLGELFF.

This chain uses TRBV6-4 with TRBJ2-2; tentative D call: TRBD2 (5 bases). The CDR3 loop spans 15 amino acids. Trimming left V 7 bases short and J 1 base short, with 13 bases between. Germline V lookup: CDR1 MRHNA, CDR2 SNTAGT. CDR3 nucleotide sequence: TGTGCCAGCAAAATGGAGGCAGGGAACACCGGGGAGCTGTTTTTT. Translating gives CASKMEAGNTGELFF.

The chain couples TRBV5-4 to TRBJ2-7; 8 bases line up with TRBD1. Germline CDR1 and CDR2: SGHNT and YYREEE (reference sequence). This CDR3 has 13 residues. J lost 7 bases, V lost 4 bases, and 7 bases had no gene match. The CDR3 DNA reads TGTGCCAGCAGCCTCGGGACAGGTCAGGAGCAGTACTTC. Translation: CASSLGTGQEQYF. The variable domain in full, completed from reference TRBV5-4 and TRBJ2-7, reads ETGVTQSPTHLIKTRGQQVTLRCSSQSGHNTVSWYQQALGQGPQFIFQYYREEENGRGNFPPRFSGLQFPNYSSELNVNALELDDSALYLCASSLGTGQEQYFGPGTRLTVT.

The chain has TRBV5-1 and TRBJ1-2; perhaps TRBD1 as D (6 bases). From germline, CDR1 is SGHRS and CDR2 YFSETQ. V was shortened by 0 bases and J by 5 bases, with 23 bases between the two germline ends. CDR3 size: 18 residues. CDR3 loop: CASSLEGGRMGWEYGYTF. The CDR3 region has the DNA TGCGCCAGCAGCTTGGAAGGGGGAAGAATGGGGTGGGAATATGGCTACACCTTC.

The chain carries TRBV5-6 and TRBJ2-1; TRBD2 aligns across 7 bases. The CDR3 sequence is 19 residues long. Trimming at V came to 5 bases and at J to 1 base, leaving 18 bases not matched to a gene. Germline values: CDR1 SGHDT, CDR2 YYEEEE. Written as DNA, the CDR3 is TGTGCCAGCAGTCATGCTTTTGGCGGGAGTATTGGTTCCTACAATGAGCAGTTCTTC. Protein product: CASSHAFGGSIGSYNEQFF.

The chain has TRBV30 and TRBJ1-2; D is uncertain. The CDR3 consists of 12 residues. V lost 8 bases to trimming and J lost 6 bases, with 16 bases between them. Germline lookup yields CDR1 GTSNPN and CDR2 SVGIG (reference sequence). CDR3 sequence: CAVGGGSDGYTF. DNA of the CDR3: TGTGCCGTGGGAGGAGGGTCTGATGGCTACACCTTC. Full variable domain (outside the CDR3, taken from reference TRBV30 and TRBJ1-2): SQTIHQWPATLVQPVGSPLSLECTVEGTSNPNLYWYRQAAGRGLQLLFYSVGIGQISSEVPQNLSASRPQDRQFILSSKKLLLSDSGFYLCAVGGGSDGYTFGSGTRLTVV.

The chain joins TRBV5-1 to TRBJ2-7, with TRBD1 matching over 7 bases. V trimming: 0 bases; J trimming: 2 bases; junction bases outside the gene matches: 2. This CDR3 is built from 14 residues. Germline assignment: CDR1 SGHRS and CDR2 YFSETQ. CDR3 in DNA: TGCGCCAGCAGCTTGGACAGGGGAGCCTACGAGCAGTACTTC. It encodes CASSLDRGAYEQYF.

The CDR3 is CASSRAQGVREKLFF. In DNA form, the CDR3 reads TGTGCCAGCAGTCGCGCACAGGGGGTACGGGAAAAACTGTTTTTT. The J gene is TRBJ1-4, the V gene TRBV2, with TRBD1 identical over 8 bases. The CDR3 runs 15 residues. Germline-derived CDR1 and CDR2 are SNHLY and FYNNEI. Germline trimming cut 5 bases from V and 8 bases from J; bases unmatched to any gene: 10.

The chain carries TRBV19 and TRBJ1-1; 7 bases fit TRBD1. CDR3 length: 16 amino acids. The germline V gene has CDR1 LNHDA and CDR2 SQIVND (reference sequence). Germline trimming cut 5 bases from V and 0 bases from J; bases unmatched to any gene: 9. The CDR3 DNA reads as TGTGCCAGTAGTCGTCTGGGACAGCTAATGAACACTGAAGCTTTCTTT. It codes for CASSRLGQLMNTEAFF.

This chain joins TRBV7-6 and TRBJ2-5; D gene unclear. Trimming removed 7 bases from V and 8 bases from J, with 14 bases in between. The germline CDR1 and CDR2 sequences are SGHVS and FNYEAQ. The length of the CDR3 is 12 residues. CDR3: CASNNPAGTQYF. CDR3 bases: TGTGCCAGCAACAATCCGGCAGGAACCCAGTACTTC.